The clone carrying this T cell receptor beta chain was picked up many times. As yet, its antigen is unknown. This specimen belongs to a study of T cells in Graves' hyperthyroidism and ophthalmopathy. General study points: Among clonotypes expanded in thyroid above 0.001, most were also found in blood.

The V and J ends lost 6 bases and 2 bases, in that order; junction bases with no gene match: 7. The CDR3 consists of 14 residues. Germline values: CDR1 MNHNS, CDR2 SASEGT. The CDR3 regions of TCR beta were amplified from RNA transcripts. The HTBI primer set was used in a first-round RT-PCR of the TCR CDR3. TCRdb called the multiplex PCR reads again in MiXCR, with one record for every CDR3 protein. The sample has under 600,000 distinct CDR3 sequences, roughly 16% seen once. The genes are TRBV6-1 and TRBJ2-7; 7 nucleotides match TRBD1. The sample consisted of blood. The source is a woman aged 40-49 years with Graves' ophthalmopathy. The DNA for the CDR3 is TGTGCCAGCAGCACAGGGGCGCCAGCCTACGAGCAGTACTTC. Its protein product is CASSTGAPAYEQYF.